Sequencing of this TCR beta chain was carried out in a study of shared clonotypes between healthy human individuals. Whole-study findings and limits: Naive subsets generally exceeded memory subsets in estimated richness.

Assay runs were performed at deep level. Replicate sorted-subset PCRs were loaded with 150 to 250 ng DNA, 25,000 to 30,000 T cell genomes. The data were produced by immunoSEQ multiplex PCR, yet TCRdb's version contains in-frame clones alone and is incomplete. The sample has millions of clones; just under 95% are singletons. A note on this clone: The antigen is undetermined.

This CDR3 comprises 15 residues. With V trimmed by 4 bases and J by 3 bases, 9 bases remained unmatched. Germline V lookup: CDR1 SGHNT, CDR2 YYREEE (reference sequence). It was CD45RO-negative cells, positively selected for CCR7, that made up naive CD8 cells, with terminally differentiated effector memory CD45RA+ cells excluded. The chain recombines TRBV5-4 with TRBJ2-7, with TRBD2 matching over 8 bases. The TCR sequence derives from a man aged 18-30 years in good health. The specimen was naive CD8+ T cells sorted from blood. CDR3 region: CASSRAGEGIYEQYF. CDR3 sequence (DNA): TGTGCCAGCAGCAGAGCGGGAGAGGGGATCTACGAGCAGTACTTC.